This record covers a single T cell receptor beta chain. Its specificity is unknown. This sample is part of a study of blood T cells in healthy people across ages. Notes on the study in general: With age, beta diversity per million T cells declined roughly linearly, significantly by 40 to 50.

The V and J ends lost 3 bases and 0 bases, in that order; junction bases with no gene match: 12. The CDR3 is 18 residues long. In germline, CDR1 is DFQATT, CDR2 SNEGSKA (reference sequence). Together with a sample-barcoded 5' primer, a J-beta primer mix was included in a second PCR lasting roughly 6 to 12 cycles. One entry per CDR3 protein results from TCRdb running MiXCR on the 5' RACE reads. Among 540,000 or so distinct CDR3 sequences listed, 24% were seen once. A further study also used this sample, focusing on T cells of mothers and their children.

The sequence was obtained from a boy between 10 and 17 years old in good health. The specimen sequenced was blood. The V gene is TRBV20-1, the J gene TRBJ2-1, with 9 bases aligning to TRBD2. The CDR3, as DNA: TGCAGTGCTAGCGGGACTAGCTGGTCCGAGATCTCCTACAATGAGCAGTTCTTC. Its translation: CSASGTSWSEISYNEQFF.